This T cell receptor (beta chain) was captured by sequencing in a study of T-cell memory formation after mild COVID-19. Looking at the study overall: TCR clusters showed largely donor specificity.

This clonotype has just a few counts. Its antigen remains unidentified. Overall study results and limits: Clones contracting across day 15 to 85 had a balanced CD4/CD8 profile; later expanding clones leaned CD4+. Researchers found some responding clones in pre-infection memory, a sign that cross-reactive memory joined. Contracting CD4+ clones sat mainly in CM and EM; CD8+ in EMRA.

V gave up 5 bases and J gave up 7 bases, with 17 bases separating them. This CDR3 contains 15 residues. In germline, CDR1 is KGHDR, CDR2 SFDVKD. TCRdb re-analysed the 5' RACE reads in MiXCR, keeping a single row per CDR3 protein. The table records about 270,000 distinct CDR3 sequences, around 15% of them present only once. The sample comprised PBMCs or a T cell subset sorted from them (not recorded which). The chain links TRBV24-1 to TRBJ2-1, with a tentative D call TRBD2 (6 bases). The receptor was isolated from a man between 18 and 35 years old who had mild COVID-19 (a few samples of this study predate the infection). Cell type and time point are not known. Here the CDR3 reads CATSGTNSALNEQFF. The DNA of the CDR3 is TGTGCCACCAGTGGGACTAACTCCGCTTTAAATGAGCAGTTCTTC.